Listed here is a single T cell receptor (beta chain). The antigen is not known. Expressed TCRB transcripts were sequenced after all isolated RNA was converted to cDNA. About 3.6 million reads per sample on average were obtained from naive, central memory and regulatory T cell samples. Assay used: immunoSEQ multiplex PCR; TCRdb lists only in-frame clones, some missing. The sample shows about 150,000 clones, 8.5% to 14% of them seen only once. Germline V gene lookup returns CDR1 MDHEN and CDR2 SYDVKM. CDR3 length: 13 amino acids. V dropped 2 bases and J dropped 9 bases, with 11 bases sitting between them. This entry is derived from a study of beta chain features in type 1 diabetes. Study background: Age, gender, cell numbers and subset yield matched between patients and controls. General study findings and limits: Across patients, naive, central memory and Treg TCRB repertoires exhibited apparently greater similarity than was observed across healthy donors.

This receptor was identified in a man younger than 35 in good health. The genes are TRBV28 and TRBJ2-1; D gene uncertain. The sequenced sample consisted of central memory CD4+ T cells from blood. The CDR3 DNA follows: TGTGCCAGCAGTTTAGTGGTACCCGGTGAGCAGTTCTTC. Translated: CASSLVVPGEQFF.